These 21 T cell receptor beta chains were all obtained from the same sample, sequenced in a study of T cell clonality in common variable immunodeficiency. Method: immunoSEQ multiplex PCR; TCRdb's copy keeps in-frame clones and lacks some. The repertoire shows roughly 40,000 clones, none seen only once; the top ten take roughly 2.8%. Material: peripheral blood mononuclear cells. The receptors derive from a person aged 18-70 years in good health.

This clone was recorded at least ten times. With the read ending 3 residues before the CDR3 end, the germline J gene is used to fill in that end. V gene TRBV29-1 combines with J gene TRBJ2-5; D might be TRBD2 (5 bases). V lost 4 bases, J lost 2 bases, and 11 bases lay in between. From germline, CDR1 is SQVTM and CDR2 ANQGSEA. CDR3 length equals 13 residues. CDR3 DNA (partial): TGCAGCGTTGGTCTGAGCGGTCAAGAGACC. This gives the protein CSVGLSGQET. The full CDR3 reads CSVGLSGQETQYF.

In this sample, this clone turned up many times. The CDR3 end is not reached by the read, which stops 3 residues before it; the germline J gene fills it in. The rearrangement links TRBV5-1 to TRBJ2-1; D is ambiguous. This CDR3 contains 15 residues. V was trimmed by 0 bases and J by 1 base, leaving 8 bases between them. Germline loops: CDR1 SGHRS, CDR2 YFSETQ. The CDR3 loop is CASSLEAVSYNEQFF. CDR3 bases read: TGCGCCAGCAGCTTGGAGGCCGTATCCTACAATGAG. Combining the CDR3 with reference TRBV5-1 and TRBJ2-1 gives the whole variable domain KAGVTQTPRYLIKTRGQQVTLSCSPISGHRSVSWYQQTPGQGLQFLFEYFSETQRNKGNFPGRFSGRQFSNSRSEMNVSTLELGDSALYLCASSLEAVSYNEQFFGPGTRLTVL.

Many counts were recorded for this clone. The read finishes 3 residues shy of the CDR3 end, and the germline J gene is used to complete it. This chain connects TRBV4-1 to TRBJ1-2; D is ambiguous. CDR3 size: 13 residues. The germline V gene encodes CDR1 MGHRA and CDR2 YSYEKL. V dropped 1 base and J dropped 2 bases, with 5 bases sitting between them. Incomplete CDR3 DNA: TGCGCCAGCAGCCAAGCGGGGAACTATGGC. Translation: CASSQAGNYG. The complete CDR3 protein is CASSQAGNYGYTF.

This clone was counted ten times or more. The read ends 3 residues before the CDR3 terminus; that terminus is restored from the germline J gene. The gene calls are TRBV20-1 and TRBJ2-3; 10 bases are a match to TRBD2. CDR3 length equals 18 residues. The germline CDR1 and CDR2 sequences are DFQATT and SNEGSKA (reference sequence). V trimming: 0 bases; J trimming: 5 bases; junction bases outside the gene matches: 14. CDR3 loop: CSARDRGGTSVGLDTQYF. Partial CDR3 DNA: TGCAGTGCTAGAGATCGGGGAGGGACTAGCGTGGGCTTAGATACG.

This clone was seen a handful of times. The sequence runs out 3 residues before the end of the CDR3; the remainder is reconstructed from the germline J gene. The genes are TRBV5-6 and TRBJ2-7; the D gene is possibly TRBD1 (6 bases). Germline lookup yields CDR1 SGHDT and CDR2 YYEEEE. The V end lost 1 base, the J end lost 5 bases, and 13 bases lay between the germline ends. This CDR3 comprises 14 residues. CDR3 protein: CASSLMTGRNEQYF. The part of the CDR3 DNA that was read is TGTGCCAGCAGCTTGATGACAGGAAGGAACGAG. Full variable domain (missing parts from reference TRBV5-6 and TRBJ2-7): DAGVTQSPTHLIKTRGQQVTLRCSPKSGHDTVSWYQQALGQGPQFIFQYYEEEERQRGNFPDRFSGHQFPNYSSELNVNALLLGDSALYLCASSLMTGRNEQYFGPGTRLTVT.

This clone has at least ten counts. The sequence runs out 3 residues before the end of the CDR3; the remainder is reconstructed from the germline J gene. This sequence joins TRBV5-4 and TRBJ2-2; perhaps TRBD2 as D (6 bases). The V end was cut by 0 bases, the J end by 3 bases, with 12 bases between. CDR3 size: 16 residues. The germline V gene encodes CDR1 SGHNT and CDR2 YYREEE (reference sequence). The sequenced CDR3 bases are TGTGCCAGCAGCTTGGCGGCGGGGCTGGACACCGGGGAG. Translation gives CASSLAAGLDTGE. The full-length CDR3 reads as CASSLAAGLDTGELFF. Full variable domain (remainder filled in from reference TRBV5-4 and TRBJ2-2): ETGVTQSPTHLIKTRGQQVTLRCSSQSGHNTVSWYQQALGQGPQFIFQYYREEENGRGNFPPRFSGLQFPNYSSELNVNALELDDSALYLCASSLAAGLDTGELFFGEGSRLTVL.

This clone came up many times. The read terminates 3 residues ahead of where the CDR3 ends, so the germline J gene completes it. This chain joins TRBV5-4 and TRBJ2-3, with 9 nucleotides matching TRBD2. This CDR3 contains 15 residues. CDR1 and CDR2 (germline): SGHNT, YYREEE (reference sequence). Trimming removed 3 bases from V and 3 bases from J; junction bases left unmatched: 5. The CDR3 spells CASSSLAGGTDTQYF. CDR3 DNA, as far as it was read: TGTGCCAGCAGCTCCCTGGCGGGGGGGACAGATACG.

This clone appeared many times. The CDR3 end falls 3 residues outside the read, so it is completed with the germline J gene. This rearrangement joins TRBV18 to TRBJ2-5; D may correspond to TRBD1 or TRBD2 (5 bases each). The V gene lost 2 bases and the J gene lost 4 bases, with 14 bases spanning the gap. In germline, CDR1 is KGHSH, CDR2 LQKENI. The CDR3 covers 15 residues. The sequenced CDR3 bases are TGTGCCAGCTCACCAGGACAAAGAGGGAGAGAGACC. This sequence encodes CASSPGQRGRET. The CDR3 as a whole reads CASSPGQRGRETQYF.

This clone was counted between two and nine times. The read stops 3 residues short of the end of the CDR3; the missing end is completed from the germline J gene. The chain employs TRBV5-1 and TRBJ2-2, with no clear D. Germline CDR1 SGHRS, CDR2 YFSETQ. The CDR3 loop spans 15 amino acids. The CDR3 bases that were read are TGCGCCAGCAGCTTGGTGGCCGGGTCCAATTCACCG. Its translation is CASSLVAGSNSP. The whole CDR3 sequence is CASSLVAGSNSPLFF.

This clone was seen repeatedly, ten times or more. The covered CDR3 bases are TGTGCCAGCAGCGTGGGTCTGACTCTCGGTCCTAATGAG. It is translated as CASSVGLTLGPNE. The CDR3, in full, reads CASSVGLTLGPNEQFF. The rearrangement uses TRBV9 and TRBJ2-1; D gene unclear. The read is 3 residues too short to cover the CDR3 end, so that end is filled in from the germline J gene. The CDR3 spans 16 residues. CDR1 is SGDLS, CDR2 YYNGEE, per germline. The V and J ends lost 2 bases and 7 bases respectively, with 19 bases between them.

Notes on this clone: The CDR3 end is not reached by the read, which stops 3 residues before it; the germline J gene fills it in. The chain has TRBV20-1 and TRBJ2-1; D call uncertain. CDR1 is DFQATT and CDR2 is SNEGSKA in the germline V gene (reference sequence). The CDR3 spans 14 residues. V lost 2 bases to trimming and J lost 3 bases, with 11 bases between them. The CDR3 DNA, read in part, is TGCAGTGCTAGACGGGTTGCGAACTACAATGAG. Encoded protein: CSARRVANYNE. Given in full, the CDR3 is CSARRVANYNEQFF.

This clone has a count of ten or more. The CDR3 extends 3 residues past the end of the read, so its final part is completed from the germline J gene. The chain carries TRBV5-5 and TRBJ1-2, with 7 positions matching TRBD1. The V and J ends lost 3 bases and 5 bases, in that order; junction bases with no gene match: 10. Germline V lookup: CDR1 SGHKS, CDR2 YYEKEE (reference sequence). This CDR3 region has 15 residues. The CDR3 spells CASSSTDRTWYGYTF. The sequenced part of the CDR3 DNA is TGTGCCAGCAGCTCCACGGACAGGACCTGGTATGGC.

This clone was counted ten times or more. The read ends 3 residues shy of where the CDR3 ends; the end is completed using the germline J gene. The rearrangement links TRBV7-6 to TRBJ1-6; TRBD1 is a possible D gene (6 bases). V lost 0 bases and J 6 bases, leaving 9 bases between the germline ends. The CDR3 is made up of 15 amino acids. The germline CDR1 and CDR2 sequences are SGHVS and FNYEAQ. The CDR3: CASSLAGGVNSPLHF. CDR3 DNA, as far as it was read: TGTGCCAGCAGCTTAGCAGGGGGAGTTAATTCACCC.

This clone was counted at least ten times. The DNA ends 3 residues before the CDR3 does, and the rest of the CDR3 is filled in from the germline J gene. V is TRBV20-1 and J is TRBJ2-7, with 7 nucleotides matching TRBD2. Germline assignment: CDR1 DFQATT and CDR2 SNEGSKA (reference sequence). Germline trimming cut 2 bases from V and 3 bases from J; bases unmatched to any gene: 4. The length of the CDR3 is 13 residues. The CDR3 loop is CSARTSDSYEQYF. The CDR3 bases that were read are TGCAGTGCTAGAACTAGCGACAGCTACGAG.

This clone was detected ten times or more. The sequenced fragment ends 3 residues before the CDR3 boundary, so the rest is inferred from the germline J gene. This chain connects TRBV7-9 to TRBJ1-2, with TRBD1 matching 7 bases. V gave up 4 bases and J gave up 7 bases; unmatched junction bases: 9. CDR1 is SEHNR, CDR2 FQNEAQ, per germline (reference sequence). This CDR3 comprises 14 residues. The CDR3 is CASSSSDRVGGYTF. CDR3 DNA, as far as it was read: TGTGCCAGCAGCTCTTCCGACAGGGTGGGTGGC.

The table lists this clone with many counts. The read stops 3 residues short of the end of the CDR3; the missing end is completed from the germline J gene. This chain connects TRBV7-9 to TRBJ2-5; D is undetermined. This CDR3 is built from 11 residues. V shed 8 bases and J shed 2 bases, with 6 bases lying between them. In germline, CDR1 is SEHNR, CDR2 FQNEAQ (reference sequence). The CDR3 sequence: CASQAQETQYF. Partial CDR3 DNA: TGTGCCAGCCAGGCTCAAGAGACC.

In its sample, this clone was seen many times. The missing CDR3 end, 3 residues past where the read stops, is filled in from the germline J gene. This chain uses TRBV29-1 with TRBJ2-7; TRBD1 aligns across 8 bases. The junction had 2 bases not matched to a gene; V was cut back by 7 bases and J by 3 bases. Germline V gene data show CDR1 as SQVTM and CDR2 as ANQGSEA. This CDR3 spans 11 amino acids. The DNA read from the CDR3 is TGCAGCGCAGGACAGGGCTACGAG. Encoded protein: CSAGQGYE. The CDR3 reads in full as CSAGQGYEQYF.

This clone was found a few times. The read terminates 3 residues ahead of where the CDR3 ends, so the germline J gene completes it. V and J are TRBV2 and TRBJ2-3; weak D call: TRBD2 (6 bases). CDR1 is SNHLY, CDR2 FYNNEI, per germline. CDR3 length: 13 residues. CDR3 DNA (partial): TGTGCCAGCAGTGGGGGGACGGGGGAGACG. Protein sequence: CASSGGTGET. In full, the CDR3 reads CASSGGTGETQYF.

This clone was recorded at least ten times. The read stops 3 residues short of the end of the CDR3; the missing end is completed from the germline J gene. The rearrangement links TRBV7-9 to TRBJ1-1, with TRBD1 matching over 7 bases. The CDR3 totals 14 residues. The germline CDR1 and CDR2 sequences are SEHNR and FQNEAQ (reference sequence). The ends lost 5 bases at V and 1 base at J; junction bases unmatched: 4. CDR3 residues: CASSQQGRNTEAFF. Incomplete CDR3 DNA: TGTGCCAGCAGCCAACAGGGGAGGAACACTGAA. Drawing the rest from reference TRBV7-9 and TRBJ1-1, the complete variable domain is DTGVSQNPRHKITKRGQNVTFRCDPISEHNRLYWYRQTLGQGPEFLTYFQNEAQLEKSRLLSDRFSAERPKGSFSTLEIQRTEQGDSAMYLCASSQQGRNTEAFFGQGTRLTVV.

The sample holds a few counts of this clone. The sequence runs out 3 residues before the end of the CDR3; the remainder is reconstructed from the germline J gene. V is TRBV19 and J is TRBJ1-4, with D perhaps TRBD1 (6 bases). The CDR3 loop spans 15 amino acids. The ends were cut back, 3 bases at V and 1 base at J, with 9 bases in the middle. Germline lookup yields CDR1 LNHDA and CDR2 SQIVND (reference sequence). CDR3 DNA, as far as it was read: TGTGCCAGTAGTATCCGGACAGAAACTAATGAAAAA. It encodes CASSIRTETNEK. The entire CDR3 protein is CASSIRTETNEKLFF.

Ten or more counts support this clone. Read coverage stops 3 residues before the CDR3 terminus; the germline J gene supplies the remainder. The chain carries TRBV30 and TRBJ2-7; 8 positions match TRBD1. There are 12 residues in the CDR3. Germline lookup yields CDR1 GTSNPN and CDR2 SVGIG (reference sequence). J was trimmed by 6 bases and V by 5 bases; bases with no gene match: 6. The sequenced CDR3 bases are TGTGCCTGGGGCAGGGGGCCTATCGAG. It is translated as CAWGRGPIE. The complete CDR3 protein is CAWGRGPIEQYF.